The sequence of this T cell receptor (beta chain) was determined in a study of T cells in Graves' hyperthyroidism and ophthalmopathy. Study-wide points: Blood held most thyroid clonotypes expanded above 0.001 frequency. The model predicted ophthalmopathy a median around seven months before onset.

CDR1 is SNHLY, CDR2 FYNNEI, per germline. The CDR3 loop spans 13 amino acids. Trimming stripped 7 bases from V and 3 bases from J, with 10 bases between. This clonotype came up a few times. Its target is unknown. The source material, RNA transcripts, was used to amplify TCR beta CDR3 regions. The TCR CDR3 was amplified in a first-round RT-PCR using the HTBI primer set. One entry per CDR3 protein, called by TCRdb with MiXCR from the multiplex PCR reads. The sample holds about 380,000 distinct CDR3 sequences; approximately 17% are singletons and the top ten take roughly two fifths. The chain recombines TRBV2 with TRBJ1-5, with D unclear. What was sequenced was blood. The receptor comes from a young man with Graves' ophthalmopathy. The CDR3 nucleotides are TGTGCCAGCACTTTGGGTCCCAATCAGCCCCAGCATTTT. Protein sequence: CASTLGPNQPQHF.